These 20 T cell receptor beta chains originate from one sample sequenced in a study of control samples from healthy donors and cancer patients. Assay: immunoSEQ multiplex PCR; the TCRdb copy retains only in-frame clones and omits some. Here the sample spans roughly 93,000 clones, roughly 89% being singletons. The sample was PBMCs. The receptors originated from a woman aged 50 to 60 with colorectal cancer.

V usage is TRBV19 and J usage is TRBJ1-1; 8 nucleotides match TRBD1. With 4 bases clipped from V and 3 bases from J, the junction kept 1 base outside the gene matches. CDR3 length: 13 residues. Per the germline V gene, CDR1 is LNHDA and CDR2 is SQIVND (reference sequence). As DNA, the CDR3 is TGTGCCAGTAGTAAGACAGGGGACACTGAAGCTTTCTTT. This encodes CASSKTGDTEAFF.

The chain uses TRBV28 and TRBJ1-2, with 9 nucleotides matching TRBD1. Germline trimming cut 6 bases from V and 8 bases from J; bases unmatched to any gene: 7. The CDR3 runs to 13 residues. Germline V gene sequence: CDR1 MDHEN, CDR2 SYDVKM. In DNA form, the CDR3 reads TGTGCCAGCAGGGAACAGGGGGCTCGGGGCTACACCTTC. This encodes CASREQGARGYTF.

This chain connects TRBV19 to TRBJ1-4; D is perhaps TRBD1 (5 bases). V was cut by 8 bases and J by 8 bases, with 12 bases left in between. There are 12 residues in the CDR3. Germline V gene data show CDR1 as LNHDA and CDR2 as SQIVND (reference sequence). CDR3 amino acids: CASRPGGEKLFF. In DNA form, the CDR3 reads TGTGCCAGTCGACCGGGGGGAGAAAAACTGTTTTTT.

V and J are TRBV28 and TRBJ1-2; 9 bases are a match to TRBD1. The J segment lost 4 bases and the V segment lost 8 bases, leaving 5 bases of the junction unmatched. From germline, CDR1 is MDHEN and CDR2 SYDVKM. This CDR3 is built from 13 residues. The DNA of the CDR3 is TGTGCCAGCCAAACAGGGGGCGCCTATGGCTACACCTTC. Encoded protein: CASQTGGAYGYTF.

This chain joins TRBV18 and TRBJ1-1; D unclear. There are 14 residues in the CDR3. Looked up from germline, CDR1 is KGHSH and CDR2 is LQKENI. Trimming cost V 0 bases and J 1 base, with 6 bases left between them. The CDR3 is CASSPPSGNTEAFF. The DNA for the CDR3 is TGTGCCAGCTCACCACCGTCGGGGAACACTGAAGCTTTCTTT.

V is TRBV7-2 and J is TRBJ2-3, with 11 bases fitting TRBD2. The germline gives CDR1 SGHTA, CDR2 FQGNSA. J lost 2 bases, V lost 5 bases, and 6 bases had no gene match. The CDR3 is 16 residues long. In nucleotides, the CDR3 is TGTGCCAGCAGCGGCAGACTAGCGGGGTACACAGATACGCAGTATTTT. Translating gives CASSGRLAGYTDTQYF.

This clone was seen only once. V is TRBV19 and J is TRBJ1-5; TRBD1 agrees at 10 bases. Germline CDR1 LNHDA, CDR2 SQIVND (reference sequence). The V gene end was trimmed by 5 bases and the J gene end by 5 bases; junction bases not matched to a gene: 6. The CDR3 consists of 15 residues. CDR3: CASSLKTGGHQPQHF. In nucleotides, the CDR3 is TGTGCCAGTAGTCTGAAGACAGGGGGCCATCAGCCCCAGCATTTT.

The chain combines TRBV6-2 or TRBV6-3 with TRBJ2-1; D is undetermined. The CDR3 extends over 12 amino acids. Germline V gene lookup returns CDR1 MNHEY and CDR2 SVGEGT. With 0 bases removed from V and 10 bases from J, the gap between germline ends came to 7 bases. CDR3 bases: TGTGCCAGCAGTTACTCCGGTTGGGAGCAGTTCTTC. This gives the protein CASSYSGWEQFF.

The chain joins TRBV19 to TRBJ1-1; weak D call: TRBD1 (6 bases). This CDR3 contains 15 residues. V was pared by 3 bases and J by 5 bases, with 16 bases between. Germline CDR1 LNHDA, CDR2 SQIVND (reference sequence). CDR3 DNA sequence: TGTGCCAGTAGTATCAGGGGCATGGCGGTTACTGAAGCTTTCTTT. It specifies CASSIRGMAVTEAFF. The whole variable domain, filled in from reference TRBV19 and TRBJ1-1, reads DGGITQSPKYLFRKEGQNVTLSCEQNLNHDAMYWYRQDPGQGLRLIYYSQIVNDFQKGDIAEGYSVSREKKESFPLTVTSAQKNPTAFYLCASSIRGMAVTEAFFGQGTRLTVV.

The J gene is TRBJ1-2, the V gene TRBV12-5; D gene unclear. V lost 0 bases to trimming and J lost 3 bases, with 17 bases between them. Germline V gives CDR1 LGHNT, CDR2 FRNRAP. The CDR3 consists of 17 residues. The chain's CDR3 is CASGLVPQVGRDYGYTF. CDR3 DNA: TGTGCTAGTGGTTTGGTACCCCAAGTGGGGAGAGACTATGGCTACACCTTC.

The rearrangement joins TRBV30 to TRBJ1-2; D unresolved. CDR1 and CDR2 from the germline V gene are GTSNPN and SVGIG (reference sequence). Between the trimmed V and J ends, which lost 3 bases and 8 bases, there was a span of 10 bases. The CDR3 runs to 11 residues. CDR3 region: CAWSVVGGYTF. The CDR3 DNA reads as TGTGCCTGGAGCGTCGTCGGAGGCTACACCTTC.

This clone was seen a single time. V gene TRBV19 combines with J gene TRBJ1-2; no firm D call. Between the trimmed V and J ends, which lost 3 bases and 1 base, there was a span of 6 bases. Germline V gives CDR1 LNHDA, CDR2 SQIVND (reference sequence). This CDR3 has 13 amino acids. DNA for the CDR3: TGTGCCAGTAGTATTAAGGGTAACTATGGCTACACCTTC. Its translation is CASSIKGNYGYTF.

V is TRBV5-6 and J is TRBJ2-4; 8 bases fit TRBD2. With V trimmed by 4 bases and J by 8 bases, 11 bases remained unmatched. The CDR3 loop spans 15 amino acids. The germline V gene encodes CDR1 SGHDT and CDR2 YYEEEE. CDR3 protein: CASSPDGGAVDIQYF. Written as DNA, the CDR3 is TGTGCCAGCAGCCCCGACGGGGGGGCCGTGGACATTCAGTACTTC.

V gene TRBV5-5 combines with J gene TRBJ1-3; unclear D gene. The V end was cut by 4 bases, the J end by 2 bases, with 10 bases between. Per the germline V gene, CDR1 is SGHKS and CDR2 is YYEKEE (reference sequence). The CDR3 is 14 residues long. The CDR3 nucleotides are TGTGCCAGCAGCAATTGGGGAACTGGAAACACCATATATTTT. This sequence encodes CASSNWGTGNTIYF.

A single count supports this clone. The CDR3 DNA reads as TGTGCCAGCAGTTTATGGGGACAGGGAGCGAACACTGAAGCTTTCTTT. Translation gives CASSLWGQGANTEAFF. The chain has TRBV28 and TRBJ1-1, with 9 bases that match TRBD1. The CDR3 contains 16 residues. The V segment lost 0 bases and the J segment 1 base; nucleotides outside the gene matches: 3. CDR1 and CDR2 (germline): MDHEN, SYDVKM.

This chain joins TRBV28 and TRBJ2-7; D may be TRBD1 (5 bases). Trimming pared 4 bases from V and 2 bases from J, leaving 9 bases between. Germline-derived CDR1 and CDR2 are MDHEN and SYDVKM. This CDR3 comprises 13 residues. CDR3 sequence reads: CASSSRQTYEQYV. The CDR3 DNA reads as TGTGCCAGCAGTTCTAGACAGACCTACGAGCAGTACGTC.

V and J are TRBV6-4 and TRBJ2-1, with TRBD1 matching over 8 bases. Germline CDR1 and CDR2: MRHNA and SNTAGT. Losses at the gene ends were 6 bases for V and 8 bases for J; bases not matched to a gene: 12. The CDR3 loop spans 15 amino acids. The CDR3, as DNA: TGTGCCAGCAGCACCCTTGGGACAGGTAACCATGAGCAGTTCTTC. This translates into CASSTLGTGNHEQFF.

This chain links TRBV4-3 with TRBJ2-1; TRBD2 agrees at 8 bases. Losses at the gene ends were 2 bases for V and 2 bases for J; bases not matched to a gene: 2. Germline loops: CDR1 LGHNA, CDR2 YSLEER. CDR3 size: 15 residues. Here the CDR3 reads CASSQTSGAYNEQFF. The CDR3 coding sequence is TGCGCCAGCAGCCAAACTAGCGGAGCCTACAATGAGCAGTTCTTC.

V gene TRBV7-8 combines with J gene TRBJ1-5, with 9 bases aligning to TRBD1. CDR3 length: 14 amino acids. V shed 5 bases, J shed 5 bases, and the junction held 4 bases outside the gene matches. CDR1 is SGHVS, CDR2 FQNEAQ, per germline. As DNA, the CDR3 is TGTGCCAGCAGCCGGGACAGGGCCCATCAGCCCCAGCATTTT. Its translation is CASSRDRAHQPQHF.

V gene TRBV7-8 combines with J gene TRBJ2-4, with 7 bases fitting TRBD1. Per the germline V gene, CDR1 is SGHVS and CDR2 is FQNEAQ. The V and J ends lost 2 bases and 0 bases, in that order; junction bases with no gene match: 7. There are 17 residues in the CDR3. DNA for the CDR3: TGTGCCAGCAGCTTACAACAGGGGCTAGTAGCCAAAAACATTCAGTACTTC. Translation gives CASSLQQGLVAKNIQYF.